This TCR beta chain was sequenced during a study of T cell clusters in autoimmune cytopenias. Multiplex touch-down PCR amplified TRB using TRB-A and TRB-B pools in one tube. TCRdb reanalyzed the multiplex PCR reads and collapses them to one entry per CDR3 protein, without DNA. Its listing shows some 500 distinct CDR3 sequences. This clonotype is labeled large based on frequency. Each sample's input was about 250 ng genomic DNA, about 38,000 genome equivalents. These data also formed part of another study, on T cell repertoires in aging, cancer and after chemotherapy.

Sequenced sample: peripheral blood. The receptor comes from a human donor in good health.

CDR3 protein: CASSLSGSSYEQYF. The chain recombines TRBV5-4 with TRBJ2-7; TCRdb picks TRBD2, but there is no DNA to check that call. This CDR3 contains 14 residues. Germline loops: CDR1 SGHNT, CDR2 YYREEE (reference sequence).